Below, one T cell receptor (beta chain) is given with its context. The sample belongs to a study of OX40 agonist ivuxolimab in advanced cancers. The assay was immunoSEQ multiplex PCR, and TCRdb's table has in-frame clones only and misses some. The data hold 40,000 or so clones, with roughly 92% observed a single time. This CDR3 has 18 amino acids. CDR1 is MNHEY and CDR2 is SMNVEV in the germline V gene (reference sequence). Trimming took off 7 bases at V and 4 bases at J, with 28 bases between the two ends. The rearrangement joins TRBV27 to TRBJ1-2; the D gene is possibly TRBD1 (5 bases). The clonotype originates from an adult with an advanced solid tumor such as melanoma, head and neck, liver or kidney cancer. This material consisted of CD4+ or CD8+ T cells sorted from blood, taken in a trial of the OX40 agonist ivuxolimab. CDR3 bases: TGTGCCAGCACTCCCTCAGGCCAGGGAACTCTCTGGGGCTATGGCTACACCTTC. It is translated as CASTPSGQGTLWGYGYTF.